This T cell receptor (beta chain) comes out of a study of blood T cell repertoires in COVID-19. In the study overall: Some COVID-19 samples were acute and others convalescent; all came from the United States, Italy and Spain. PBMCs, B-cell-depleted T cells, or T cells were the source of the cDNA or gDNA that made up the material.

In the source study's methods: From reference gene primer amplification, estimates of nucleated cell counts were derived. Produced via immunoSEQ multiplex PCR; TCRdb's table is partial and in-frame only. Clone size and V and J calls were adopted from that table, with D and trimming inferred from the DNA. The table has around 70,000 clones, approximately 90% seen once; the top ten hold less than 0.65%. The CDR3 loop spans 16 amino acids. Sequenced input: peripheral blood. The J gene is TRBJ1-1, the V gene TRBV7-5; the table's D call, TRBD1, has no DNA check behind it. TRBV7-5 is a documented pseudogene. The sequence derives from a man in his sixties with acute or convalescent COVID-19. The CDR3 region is CARSKARGPLNTEAFF. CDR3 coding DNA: TGTGCCAGATCCAAGGCCAGGGGGCCCCTTAACACTGAAGCTTTCTTT.